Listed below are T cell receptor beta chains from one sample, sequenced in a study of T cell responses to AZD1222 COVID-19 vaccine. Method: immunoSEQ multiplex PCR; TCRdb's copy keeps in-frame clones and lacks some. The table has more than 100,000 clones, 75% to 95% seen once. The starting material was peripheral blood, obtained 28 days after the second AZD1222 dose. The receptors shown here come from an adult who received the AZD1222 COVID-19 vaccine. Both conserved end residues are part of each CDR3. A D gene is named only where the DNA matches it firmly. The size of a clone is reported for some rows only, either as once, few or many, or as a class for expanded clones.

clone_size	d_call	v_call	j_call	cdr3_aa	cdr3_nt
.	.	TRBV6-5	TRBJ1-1	CASSREGAEAFF	TGTGCCAGCAGTCGAGAGGGGGCTGAAGCTTTCTTT
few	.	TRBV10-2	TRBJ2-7	CANTTGSPYEQYF	TGCGCCAACACTACAGGGTCCCCCTACGAGCAGTACTTC
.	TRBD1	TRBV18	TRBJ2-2	CASSSGQGRTGELFF	TGTGCCAGCTCGTCAGGACAGGGAAGGACCGGGGAGCTGTTTTTT
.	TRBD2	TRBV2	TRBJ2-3	CASSEGGSTDTQYF	TGTGCCAGCAGTGAGGGAGGGAGCACAGATACGCAGTATTTT
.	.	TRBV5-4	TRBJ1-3	CASSYGPGNTIYF	TGTGCCAGCAGCTATGGACCTGGAAACACCATATATTTT
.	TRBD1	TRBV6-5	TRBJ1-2	CASTTGRGYTF	TGTGCCTCTACGACAGGGCGAGGCTACACCTTC
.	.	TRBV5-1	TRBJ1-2	CASSLGQTTYGYTF	TGCGCCAGCAGCTTGGGACAGACCACCTATGGCTACACCTTC
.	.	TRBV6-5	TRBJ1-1	CASSGGGNTEAFF	TGTGCCAGCAGCGGCGGTGGGAACACTGAAGCTTTCTTT
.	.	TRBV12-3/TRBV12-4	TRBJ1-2	CASSFESGGYTF	TGTGCCAGCAGTTTTGAGAGCGGTGGCTACACCTTC
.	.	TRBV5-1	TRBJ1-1	CASSPNANMNTEAFF	TGCGCCAGCAGCCCCAACGCGAATATGAACACTGAAGCTTTCTTT
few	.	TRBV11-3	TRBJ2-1	CASSLGIGTRSYNEQFF	TGTGCCAGCAGCTTAGGTATAGGAACCCGCTCCTACAATGAGCAGTTCTTC
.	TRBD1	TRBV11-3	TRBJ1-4	CASSFSGQGNEKLFF	TGTGCCAGCAGCTTTTCCGGACAGGGGAATGAAAAACTGTTTTTT
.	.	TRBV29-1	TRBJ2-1	CSAEIVWEQFF	TGCAGCGCCGAGATAGTTTGGGAGCAGTTCTTC
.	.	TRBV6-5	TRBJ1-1	CASSYGGANTEAFF	TGTGCCAGCAGTTATGGGGGGGCGAACACTGAAGCTTTCTTT
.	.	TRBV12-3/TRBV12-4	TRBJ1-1	CASSFGGRYEAFF	TGTGCCAGCAGCTTTGGAGGCCGGTATGAAGCTTTCTTT
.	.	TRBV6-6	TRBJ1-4	CATHREKLFF	TGTGCCACCCACCGGGAAAAACTGTTTTTT
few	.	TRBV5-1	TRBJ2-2	CASSLLGGSTGELFF	TGCGCCAGCAGCTTGTTAGGTGGATCAACCGGGGAGCTGTTTTTT
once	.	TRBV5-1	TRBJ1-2	CASRMEPYGYTF	TGCGCCAGCAGGATGGAGCCCTATGGCTACACCTTC
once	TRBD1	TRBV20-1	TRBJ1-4	CSASGTGGSSSNEKLFF	TGCAGTGCTAGTGGGACAGGGGGCAGTTCCTCTAATGAAAAACTGTTTTTT
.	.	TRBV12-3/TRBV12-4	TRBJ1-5	CASSPSETQPQHF	TGTGCCAGCAGTCCCAGTGAGACTCAGCCCCAGCATTTT
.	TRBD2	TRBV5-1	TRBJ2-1	CASSPPGTSVNEQFF	TGCGCCAGCAGCCCTCCCGGGACTAGTGTCAATGAGCAGTTCTTC
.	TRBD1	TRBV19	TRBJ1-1	CASTDRVFTEAFF	TGTGCCAGTACCGACAGGGTTTTCACTGAAGCTTTCTTT
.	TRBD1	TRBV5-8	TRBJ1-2	CASSLWTGGYGYTF	TGTGCCAGCAGCTTGTGGACAGGGGGCTATGGCTACACCTTC
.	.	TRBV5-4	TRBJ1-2	CASSFGGGNYGYTF	TGTGCCAGCAGCTTCGGGGGAGGGAACTATGGCTACACCTTC
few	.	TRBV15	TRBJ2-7	CATSRVSGAEQYF	TGTGCCACCAGCAGGGTCTCCGGGGCCGAGCAGTACTTC
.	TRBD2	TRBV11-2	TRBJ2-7	CASSWLAGGRYEQYF	TGTGCCAGCAGCTGGCTAGCGGGGGGCCGGTACGAGCAGTACTTC
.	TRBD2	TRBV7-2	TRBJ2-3	CASSPSGRYSDTQYF	TGTGCCAGCAGCCCTAGCGGGAGATATTCAGATACGCAGTATTTT
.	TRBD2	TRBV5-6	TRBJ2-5	CASSLYLAGGLAQETQYF	TGTGCCAGCAGCTTGTATCTAGCGGGGGGTCTAGCCCAAGAGACCCAGTACTTC
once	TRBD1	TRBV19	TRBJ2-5	CASRDRGYQETQYF	TGTGCCAGTAGGGACAGGGGGTACCAAGAGACCCAGTACTTC
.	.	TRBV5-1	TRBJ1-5	CASSLGQENQPQHF	TGCGCCAGCAGCTTGGGACAGGAAAATCAGCCCCAGCATTTT
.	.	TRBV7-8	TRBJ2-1	CASSLGAGQYNEQFF	TGTGCCAGCAGCTTAGGAGCGGGACAGTACAATGAGCAGTTCTTC
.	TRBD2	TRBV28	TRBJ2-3	CASSPHSGGRADTQYF	TGTGCCAGCAGTCCTCATAGCGGGGGGAGAGCAGATACGCAGTATTTT
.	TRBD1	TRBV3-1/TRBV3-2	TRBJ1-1	CASSRGTGRRTEAFF	TGTGCCAGCAGCCGAGGGACAGGGCGGAGGACTGAAGCTTTCTTT
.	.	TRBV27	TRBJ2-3	CASSLQGIVVTQYF	TGTGCCAGCAGTTTACAGGGTATAGTCGTTACGCAGTATTTT
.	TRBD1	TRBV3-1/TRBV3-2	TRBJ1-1	CASSNRDRNTEAFF	TGTGCCAGCAGCAACCGGGACAGGAACACTGAAGCTTTCTTT
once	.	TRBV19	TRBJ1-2	CASTTTRVSDGYTF	TGTGCCAGTACCACAACCAGGGTGTCAGATGGCTACACCTTC